This T cell receptor beta chain was retrieved from a study of monozygotic twins with inflammatory bowel disease. Per-sample cDNA came from eight separate reactions. TCRalpha and TCRbeta cDNA was put through two nested PCRs of approximately 17 and 9 cycles. Reprocessing the 5' RACE reads, TCRdb reports a single entry for every CDR3 protein and omits DNA. The specimen's table records around 97,000 distinct CDR3 sequences. Per the germline V gene, CDR1 is SGHRS and CDR2 is YFSETQ. The CDR3 has 17 residues. Blood was drawn at about 2.6 ml per donor. Isolation of total RNA was performed on whole blood, with no prior T cell sorting.

The TCR sequence derives from a human donor with ulcerative colitis or Crohn's disease, or a healthy co-twin of an affected twin (not recorded which). The chain carries TRBV5-1 and TRBJ1-3; TCRdb selects TRBD1, and the lack of DNA leaves this call unchecked. Sequencing input: blood. CDR3 loop: CASSWGQAPHSGNTIYF.